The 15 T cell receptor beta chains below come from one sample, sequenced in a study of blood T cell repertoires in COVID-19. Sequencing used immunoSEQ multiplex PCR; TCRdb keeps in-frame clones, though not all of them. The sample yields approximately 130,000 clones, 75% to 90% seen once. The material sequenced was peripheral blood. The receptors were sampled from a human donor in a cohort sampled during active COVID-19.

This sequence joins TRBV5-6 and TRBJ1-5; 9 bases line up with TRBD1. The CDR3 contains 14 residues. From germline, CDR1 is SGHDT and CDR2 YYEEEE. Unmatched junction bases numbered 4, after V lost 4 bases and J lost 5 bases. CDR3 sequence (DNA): TGTGCCAGCAGCCCGGGACAGGGATATCAGCCCCAGCATTTT. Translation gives CASSPGQGYQPQHF.

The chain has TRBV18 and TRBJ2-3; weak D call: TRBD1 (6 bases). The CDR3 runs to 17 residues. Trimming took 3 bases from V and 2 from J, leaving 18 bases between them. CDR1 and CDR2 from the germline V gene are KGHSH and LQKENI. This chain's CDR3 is CASSPPSRGRTTDTQYF. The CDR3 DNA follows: TGTGCCAGCTCACCTCCTTCGAGGGGGAGAACCACAGATACGCAGTATTTT.

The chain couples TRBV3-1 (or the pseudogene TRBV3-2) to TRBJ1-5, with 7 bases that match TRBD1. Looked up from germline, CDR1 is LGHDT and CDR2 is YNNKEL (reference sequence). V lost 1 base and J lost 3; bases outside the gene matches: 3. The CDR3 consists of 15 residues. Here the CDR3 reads CASSQGDSPNQPQHF. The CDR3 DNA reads TGTGCCAGCAGCCAAGGGGACAGCCCCAATCAGCCCCAGCATTTT.

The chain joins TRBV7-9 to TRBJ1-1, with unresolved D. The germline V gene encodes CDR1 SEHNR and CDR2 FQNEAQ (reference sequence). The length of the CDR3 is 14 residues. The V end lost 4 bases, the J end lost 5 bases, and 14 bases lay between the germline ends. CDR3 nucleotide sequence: TGTGCCAGCAGCTCGGACGGAGGGAAGACTGAAGCTTTCTTT. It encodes CASSSDGGKTEAFF.

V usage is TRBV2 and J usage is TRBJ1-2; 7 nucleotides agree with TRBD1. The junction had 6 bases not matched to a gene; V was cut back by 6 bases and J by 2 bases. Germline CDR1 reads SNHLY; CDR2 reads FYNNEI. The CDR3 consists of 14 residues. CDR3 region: CASRRTGENYGYTF. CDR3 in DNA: TGTGCCAGCAGAAGGACAGGCGAAAACTATGGCTACACCTTC.

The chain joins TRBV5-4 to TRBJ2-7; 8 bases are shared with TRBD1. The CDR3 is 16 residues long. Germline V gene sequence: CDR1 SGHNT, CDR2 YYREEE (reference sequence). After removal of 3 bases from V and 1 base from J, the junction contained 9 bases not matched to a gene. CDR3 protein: CASSSPRTGSSYEQYF. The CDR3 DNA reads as TGTGCCAGCAGCTCGCCCAGGACAGGGAGTTCCTACGAGCAGTACTTC.

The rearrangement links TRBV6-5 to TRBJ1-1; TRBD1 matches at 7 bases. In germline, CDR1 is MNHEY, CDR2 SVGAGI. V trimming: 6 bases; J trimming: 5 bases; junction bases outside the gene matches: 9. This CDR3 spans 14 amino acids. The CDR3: CASRPKSGGTEAFF. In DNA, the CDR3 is TGTGCCAGCAGACCGAAATCAGGGGGAACTGAAGCTTTCTTT.

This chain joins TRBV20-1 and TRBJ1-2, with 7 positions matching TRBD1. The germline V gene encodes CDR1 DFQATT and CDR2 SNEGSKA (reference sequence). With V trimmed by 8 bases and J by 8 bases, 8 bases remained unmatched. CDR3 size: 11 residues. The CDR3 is CSSDRLDGYTF. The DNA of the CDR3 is TGCAGTTCGGACAGGCTCGACGGCTACACCTTC.

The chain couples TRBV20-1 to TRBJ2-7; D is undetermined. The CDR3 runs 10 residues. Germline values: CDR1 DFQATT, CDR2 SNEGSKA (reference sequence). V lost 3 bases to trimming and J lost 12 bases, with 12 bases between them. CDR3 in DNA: TGCAGTGCTAGTTATGGAGAACCGTACGTC. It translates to CSASYGEPYV.

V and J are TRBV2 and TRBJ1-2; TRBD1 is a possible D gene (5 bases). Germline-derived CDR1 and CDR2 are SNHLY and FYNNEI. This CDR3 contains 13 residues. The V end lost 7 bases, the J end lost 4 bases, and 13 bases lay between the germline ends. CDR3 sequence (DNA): TGTGCCAGCAATCGGGGGGAGGGCTATGGCTACACCTTC. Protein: CASNRGEGYGYTF. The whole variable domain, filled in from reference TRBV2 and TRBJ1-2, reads EPEVTQTPSHQVTQMGQEVILRCVPISNHLYFYWYRQILGQKVEFLVSFYNNEISEKSEIFDDQFSVERPDGSNFTLKIRSTKLEDSAMYFCASNRGEGYGYTFGSGTRLTVV.

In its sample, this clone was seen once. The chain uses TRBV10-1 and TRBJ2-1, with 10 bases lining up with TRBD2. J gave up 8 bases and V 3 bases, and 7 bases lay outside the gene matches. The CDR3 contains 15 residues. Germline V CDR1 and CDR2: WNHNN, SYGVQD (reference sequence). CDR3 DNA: TGCGCCAGCAGTGAAGGAGCTAGCGGGAGCGATGAGCAGTTCTTC. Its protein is CASSEGASGSDEQFF.

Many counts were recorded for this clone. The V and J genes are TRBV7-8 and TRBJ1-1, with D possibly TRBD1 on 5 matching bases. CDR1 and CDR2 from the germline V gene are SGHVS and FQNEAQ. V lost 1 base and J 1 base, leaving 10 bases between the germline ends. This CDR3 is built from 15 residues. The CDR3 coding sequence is TGTGCCAGCAGCTTAGTCCGGGGGGGGAACACTGAAGCTTTCTTT. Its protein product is CASSLVRGGNTEAFF.

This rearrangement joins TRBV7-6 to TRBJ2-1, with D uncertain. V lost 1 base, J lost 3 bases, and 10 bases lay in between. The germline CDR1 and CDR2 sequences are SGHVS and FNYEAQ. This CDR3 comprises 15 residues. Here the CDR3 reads CASSLDLSLYNEQFF. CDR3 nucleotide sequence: TGTGCCAGCAGCTTAGATCTTTCACTCTACAATGAGCAGTTCTTC. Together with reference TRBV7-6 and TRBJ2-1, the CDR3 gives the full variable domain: GAGVSQSPRYKVTKRGQDVALRCDPISGHVSLYWYRQALGQGPEFLTYFNYEAQQDKSGLPNDRFSAERPEGSISTLTIQRTEQRDSAMYRCASSLDLSLYNEQFFGPGTRLTVL.

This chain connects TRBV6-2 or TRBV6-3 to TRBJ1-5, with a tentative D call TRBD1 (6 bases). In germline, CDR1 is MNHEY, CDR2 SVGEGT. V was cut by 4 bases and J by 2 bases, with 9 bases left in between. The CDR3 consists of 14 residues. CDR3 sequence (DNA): TGTGCCAGCAGTTCTCAGGGGCGCAATCAGCCCCAGCATTTT. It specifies CASSSQGRNQPQHF.

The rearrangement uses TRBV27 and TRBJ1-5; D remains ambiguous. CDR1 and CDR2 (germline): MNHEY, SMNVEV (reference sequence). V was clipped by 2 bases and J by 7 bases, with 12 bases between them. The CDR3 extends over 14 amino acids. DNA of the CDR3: TGTGCCAGCAGTTTAGCGGGGAAGAGACAGCCCCAGCATTTT. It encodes CASSLAGKRQPQHF.